A single sample is the source of the 15 T cell receptor beta chains below, sequenced in a study of regulatory T cells in long-lasting Graves disease (dated by TCRdb to 2020 to 2023). The intended sense of this specimen's time point label: newly diagnosed GD, antithyroid drugs for less than 3 months. For both TCR sequencing and RNA sequencing, RNA was extracted from PBMCs using TRIzol. The method was multiplex PCR. The data were produced on an Illumina HiSeq 4000. TCR beta libraries were built with iRepertoire HTBI primers and Arm-PCR amplification of CDR3 regions. TCRdb reprocessing: public reads trimmed at Q25 with fastp, clones called with MiXCR, in-frame beta chains kept. Rows merge per CDR3 protein into single entries with the most common DNA and genes. In this sample the table shows roughly 510,000 distinct CDR3 sequences, about 16% of which occur a single time. The top ten clones comprise 9.5% to 15% of the sample.

The same sample was also studied in work on T cells in Graves' hyperthyroidism and ophthalmopathy.

The source material was peripheral blood mononuclear cells (PBMCs), sampled at new diagnosis, from a patient treated with antithyroid drugs. Receptors were obtained from a man aged 18 to 30 with Graves disease. Donor details come from another sample of the same person, matched by shared clones.

The chain uses TRBV10-3 and TRBJ1-2, with 7 bases matching TRBD1. Looked up from germline, CDR1 is ENHRY and CDR2 is SYGVKD. The junction had 10 bases not matched to a gene; V was cut back by 5 bases and J by 1 base. The CDR3 runs 16 residues. The CDR3 spells CAISKTGTAINYGYTF. The CDR3, as DNA: TGTGCCATCAGTAAAACCGGGACAGCTATTAACTATGGCTACACCTTC.

The chain combines TRBV12-3 or TRBV12-4 with TRBJ2-2, with a possible D match to TRBD2 (7 bases). This CDR3 is 15 amino acids long. V shed 7 bases and J shed 5 bases, with 17 bases lying between them. The CDR3 nucleotides are TGTGCCAGCACCTTCGGGGGGCGCAGGACCGGGGAGCTGTTTTTT. It translates to CASTFGGRRTGELFF.

V gene TRBV4-1 combines with J gene TRBJ2-5; 7 nucleotides match TRBD2. The junction had 15 bases not matched to a gene; V was cut back by 3 bases and J by 5 bases. Germline V lookup: CDR1 MGHRA, CDR2 YSYEKL. The CDR3 covers 17 residues. The CDR3 here is CASSQPVRGDGVETQYF. The CDR3 DNA reads as TGCGCCAGCAGCCAGCCGGTACGGGGGGACGGGGTGGAGACCCAGTACTTC.

This clonotype was detected ten times or more. J is TRBJ2-3 and V is TRBV30, with 15 bases aligning to TRBD2. With V trimmed by 4 bases and J by 5 bases, 13 bases remained unmatched. The CDR3 contains 18 residues. Per the germline V gene, CDR1 is GTSNPN and CDR2 is SVGIG (reference sequence). The CDR3 coding sequence is TGTGCCTGGACTGACCAGCCGGGACTAGCGGGAGGTCTAGATACGCAGTATTTT. This gives the protein CAWTDQPGLAGGLDTQYF.

In its sample, this clonotype was seen a few times. The chain couples TRBV19 to TRBJ2-7; TRBD2 matches 12 bases. The trim removed 7 bases at V and 4 bases at J, leaving 11 bases unmatched. Germline V lookup: CDR1 LNHDA, CDR2 SQIVND (reference sequence). The CDR3 is made up of 16 amino acids. CDR3 coding DNA: TGTGCCAGTACCGGGACAAAGACTAGCGGGAGATACGAGCAGTACTTC. Its translation: CASTGTKTSGRYEQYF. Using reference TRBV19 and TRBJ2-7 for the parts outside the CDR3, the full variable domain is DGGITQSPKYLFRKEGQNVTLSCEQNLNHDAMYWYRQDPGQGLRLIYYSQIVNDFQKGDIAEGYSVSREKKESFPLTVTSAQKNPTAFYLCASTGTKTSGRYEQYFGPGTRLTVT.

The rearrangement links TRBV20-1 to TRBJ2-5; D perhaps matches TRBD1 (6 bases). CDR3 length: 14 residues. Germline V gene lookup returns CDR1 DFQATT and CDR2 SNEGSKA (reference sequence). V lost 6 bases, J lost 3 bases, and 17 bases lay in between. The CDR3 spells CSAVAPQGKETQYF. In nucleotides, the CDR3 is TGCAGTGCGGTAGCCCCACAGGGAAAAGAGACCCAGTACTTC.

The J gene is TRBJ1-5, the V gene TRBV4-1; D is undetermined. The CDR3 totals 13 residues. Deletions cut 4 bases from V and 6 bases from J, with 10 bases between. CDR1 MGHRA and CDR2 YSYEKL come from the germline V gene. CDR3 nucleotide sequence: TGCGCCAGCAGCCGGCTACAACGTCAGCCCCAGCATTTT. The encoded protein is CASSRLQRQPQHF.

About this clonotype: A single base separates this from a much larger clone, so it may be a read error. This chain joins TRBV3-1 and TRBJ2-4; D gene ambiguous. Germline V gene lookup returns CDR1 LGHDT and CDR2 YNNKEL (reference sequence). V lost 1 base and J lost 13, with 17 bases in between. The CDR3 has 14 amino acids. The CDR3 nucleotides are TGTGCCAGCAGCCAAGTGCGCTCCTACAATGAGCAGTACTTC. It specifies CASSQVRSYNEQYF.

The chain combines TRBV29-1 with TRBJ1-1; perhaps TRBD1 as D (6 bases). V lost 6 bases to trimming and J lost 1 base, with 15 bases between them. This CDR3 region has 14 residues. Germline V lookup: CDR1 SQVTM, CDR2 ANQGSEA. The CDR3 coding sequence is TGCAGCGTGCGAATCGGGGGCGCGAACACTGAAGCTTTCTTT. It yields the protein CSVRIGGANTEAFF.

The gene calls are TRBV29-1 and TRBJ1-1; D remains unclear. Germline lookup yields CDR1 SQVTM and CDR2 ANQGSEA. The CDR3 consists of 12 residues. V shed 7 bases and J shed 3 bases, with 12 bases lying between them. The CDR3 sequence is CSADVLDTEAFF. The CDR3 DNA sequence: TGCAGCGCCGACGTTCTAGACACTGAAGCTTTCTTT.

This clonotype was picked up a small number of times. The chain combines TRBV27 with TRBJ1-3; D is ambiguous. V was pared by 2 bases and J by 2 bases, with 10 bases between. This CDR3 region has 15 residues. Looked up from germline, CDR1 is MNHEY and CDR2 is SMNVEV (reference sequence). CDR3 DNA: TGTGCCAGCAGTTTAGACAATTCGGCTGGAAACACCATATATTTT. This sequence encodes CASSLDNSAGNTIYF.

This clonotype was detected ten times or more. The CDR3 nucleotides are TGTGCCAGCAGTTCACCCGGCCGGGAGACCCAGTACTTC. Protein: CASSSPGRETQYF. The chain is built from TRBV28 and TRBJ2-5, with D unresolved. V was pared by 4 bases and J by 5 bases, with 11 bases between. CDR1 is MDHEN and CDR2 is SYDVKM in the germline V gene. The CDR3 spans 13 residues.

The chain uses TRBV9 and TRBJ2-2, with 7 bases matching TRBD2. The CDR3 sequence is 15 residues long. The ends lost 3 bases at V and 5 bases at J; junction bases unmatched: 7. Per the germline V gene, CDR1 is SGDLS and CDR2 is YYNGEE. In nucleotides, the CDR3 is TGTGCCAGCAGCGCCGGGACTATTATAACCGGGGAGCTGTTTTTT. Amino acid sequence: CASSAGTIITGELFF.

CDR3 region: CASSLGAGAGEYEQYF. CDR3 sequence (DNA): TGCGCCAGCAGCCTTGGGGCGGGGGCGGGAGAGTACGAGCAGTACTTC. The chain joins TRBV4-1 to TRBJ2-7, with D perhaps TRBD2 (7 bases). The CDR3 is 16 residues long. CDR1 is MGHRA and CDR2 is YSYEKL in the germline V gene. V lost 4 bases to trimming and J lost 4 bases, with 20 bases between them.

In this sample, this clonotype turned up a few times. The chain is built from TRBV13 and TRBJ2-7; no clear D. The CDR3 has 14 residues. From germline, CDR1 is PRHDT and CDR2 FYEKMQ (reference sequence). Trimming took off 0 bases at V and 4 bases at J, with 10 bases between the two ends. The CDR3 loop is CASSLGGGRYEQYF. Written as DNA, the CDR3 is TGTGCCAGCAGCTTAGGGGGCGGCCGGTACGAGCAGTACTTC.